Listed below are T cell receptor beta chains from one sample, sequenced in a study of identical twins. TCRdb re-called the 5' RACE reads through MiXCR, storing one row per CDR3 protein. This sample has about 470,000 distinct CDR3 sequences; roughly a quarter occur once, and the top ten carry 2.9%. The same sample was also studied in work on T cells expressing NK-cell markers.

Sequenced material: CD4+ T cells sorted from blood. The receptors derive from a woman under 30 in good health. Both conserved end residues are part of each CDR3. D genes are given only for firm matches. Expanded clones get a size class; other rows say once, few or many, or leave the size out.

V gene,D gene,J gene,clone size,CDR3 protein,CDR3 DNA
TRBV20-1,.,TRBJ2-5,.,CSATSPIAEETQYF,TGCAGTGCTACAAGCCCCATAGCGGAAGAGACCCAGTACTTC
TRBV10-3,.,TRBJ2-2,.,CAISEAGELFF,TGTGCCATCAGTGAGGCCGGGGAGCTGTTTTTT
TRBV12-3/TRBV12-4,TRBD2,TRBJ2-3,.,CASSLSGRKADTQYF,TGTGCCAGCAGTCTTAGCGGGAGGAAAGCAGATACGCAGTATTTT
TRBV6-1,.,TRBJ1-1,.,CASSITASKNTEAFF,TGTGCCAGCAGTATAACAGCCTCCAAGAACACTGAAGCTTTCTTT
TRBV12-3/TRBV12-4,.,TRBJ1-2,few,CASSLWGTTNYGYTF,TGTGCCAGCAGTTTATGGGGAACCACTAACTATGGCTACACCTTC
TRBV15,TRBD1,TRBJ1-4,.,CATSRDRAVEKLFF,TGTGCCACCAGTCGGGACAGAGCCGTTGAAAAACTGTTTTTT
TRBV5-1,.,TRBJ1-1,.,CASSLYGGGLNTEAFF,TGCGCCAGCAGCTTGTACGGAGGGGGTTTGAACACTGAAGCTTTCTTT
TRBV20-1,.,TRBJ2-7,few,CSARTQEYEQYF,TGCAGTGCCCGGACGCAGGAATACGAGCAGTACTTC
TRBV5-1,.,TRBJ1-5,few,CASSEGTFSNQPQHF,TGCGCCAGCAGCGAAGGGACCTTTAGCAATCAGCCCCAGCATTTT
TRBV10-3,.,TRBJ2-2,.,CAISRSGTGELFF,TGTGCCATCAGCCGTTCGGGGACCGGGGAGCTGTTTTTT
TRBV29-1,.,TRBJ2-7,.,CSVEVRGRTYEQYF,TGCAGCGTTGAAGTACGTGGTCGGACCTACGAGCAGTACTTC
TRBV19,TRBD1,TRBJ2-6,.,CASSTYRGPGANVLTF,TGTGCCAGTAGTACGTACAGGGGCCCTGGGGCCAACGTCCTGACTTTC
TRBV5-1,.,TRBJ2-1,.,CASSGPSCWDRYNEQFF,TGCGCCAGCAGCGGTCCCAGCTGCTGGGACCGCTACAATGAGCAGTTCTTC
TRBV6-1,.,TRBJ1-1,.,CASSAARMNTEAFF,TGTGCCAGCAGTGCGGCACGGATGAACACTGAAGCTTTCTTT
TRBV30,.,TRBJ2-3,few,CAWSEGDFGTQYF,TGTGCCTGGAGTGAAGGGGATTTTGGTACGCAGTATTTT
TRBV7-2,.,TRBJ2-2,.,CASSLEAPSGELFF,TGTGCCAGCAGCTTAGAAGCCCCCTCCGGGGAGCTGTTTTTT